The 10 T cell receptor beta chains below all came from one sample that was sequenced in a study of blood T cell repertoires in COVID-19. The protocol was immunoSEQ multiplex PCR, while the TCRdb copy is restricted to in-frame clones and leaves out a portion. The sample lists about 130,000 clones, 86% occurring once. Input material: peripheral blood. Receptors originate from a woman in her 70s with COVID-19, enrolled during active disease.

The J gene is TRBJ2-3, the V gene TRBV18, with TRBD2 identical over 9 bases. Germline-derived CDR1 and CDR2 are KGHSH and LQKENI. The CDR3 totals 21 residues. Trimming removed 3 bases from V and 0 bases from J; junction bases left unmatched: 19. The CDR3 DNA follows: TGTGCCAGCTCACCGAGACCTAGCGGGACACGGTATACTACTAGCACAGATACGCAGTATTTT. Translating it yields CASSPRPSGTRYTTSTDTQYF.

Comment on this clone: The same CDR3 can be traced to other DNA sequences in this sample. This rearrangement joins TRBV2 to TRBJ2-7; D possibly corresponds to TRBD1 (5 bases). Trimming stripped 8 bases from V and 4 bases from J, with 9 bases between. Germline assignment: CDR1 SNHLY and CDR2 FYNNEI. The CDR3 runs to 11 residues. Here the CDR3 reads CASSTGYEQYF. For the CDR3, the DNA is TGTGCCAGCTCCACAGGATACGAGCAGTACTTC. Together with reference TRBV2 and TRBJ2-7, the CDR3 gives the full variable domain: EPEVTQTPSHQVTQMGQEVILRCVPISNHLYFYWYRQILGQKVEFLVSFYNNEISEKSEIFDDQFSVERPDGSNFTLKIRSTKLEDSAMYFCASSTGYEQYFGPGTRLTVT.

V is TRBV7-2 and J is TRBJ2-4; TRBD2 might be the D (7 bases). This CDR3 has 14 amino acids. Between the trimmed V and J ends, which lost 2 bases and 8 bases, there was a span of 13 bases. Looked up from germline, CDR1 is SGHTA and CDR2 is FQGNSA. CDR3 residues: CASSLMGRGDIQYF. The CDR3 coding sequence is TGTGCCAGCAGCTTAATGGGGAGGGGGGACATTCAGTACTTC.

The chain has TRBV7-3 and TRBJ1-1; possibly TRBD1 for D (6 bases). Trimming left V 3 bases short and J 4 bases short, with 9 bases between. Germline values: CDR1 SGHTA, CDR2 FQGTGA. There are 13 residues in the CDR3. Here the CDR3 reads CASSLQGGTEAFF. CDR3 DNA: TGTGCCAGCAGCTTGCAAGGGGGCACTGAAGCTTTCTTT. Together with reference TRBV7-3 and TRBJ1-1, the CDR3 gives the full variable domain: GAGVSQTPSNKVTEKGKYVELRCDPISGHTALYWYRQSLGQGPEFLIYFQGTGAADDSGLPNDRFFAVRPEGSVSTLKIQRTERGDSAVYLCASSLQGGTEAFFGQGTRLTVV.

In its sample, this clone was seen once. The genes are TRBV3-1 (or the pseudogene TRBV3-2) and TRBJ1-2; tentatively, D is TRBD1 (6 bases). V gave up 2 bases and J gave up 9 bases, with 10 bases separating them. The CDR3 covers 12 residues. Germline V lookup: CDR1 LGHDT, CDR2 YNNKEL (reference sequence). Here the CDR3 DNA reads TGTGCCAGCAGCCAACCCAGGGGTCGCTACACCTTC. Its translation: CASSQPRGRYTF.

The chain recombines TRBV28 with TRBJ1-5; 7 positions agree with TRBD1. The CDR3 is made up of 17 amino acids. Germline CDR1 MDHEN, CDR2 SYDVKM. Trimming took 3 bases from V and 4 from J; bases not matched to a gene: 12. The CDR3 protein is CASSLGPARGANQPQHF. CDR3 bases: TGTGCCAGCAGTTTGGGCCCTGCCAGGGGGGCGAATCAGCCCCAGCATTTT.

The genes are TRBV12-3 or TRBV12-4 and TRBJ1-2, with D maybe TRBD1 (5 bases). V was cut by 6 bases and J by 8 bases, with 16 bases left in between. The CDR3 covers 13 residues. In nucleotides, the CDR3 is TGTGCCAGCAGCCTATATCGGGGGGTGGGCTACACCTTC. This translates into CASSLYRGVGYTF.

This chain connects TRBV11-2 to TRBJ2-4; a weak D match, TRBD2 (5 bases). Trimming took 3 bases from V and 1 from J, leaving 10 bases between them. Germline CDR1 reads SGHAT; CDR2 reads FQNNGV. The CDR3 has 15 residues. The CDR3, as DNA: TGTGCCAGCAGCTTTACGGGGTTGGCCAAAAACATTCAGTACTTC. Its protein product is CASSFTGLAKNIQYF.

This chain connects TRBV5-1 to TRBJ1-5; tentative D call: TRBD1 (6 bases). Trimming took off 7 bases at V and 3 bases at J, with 14 bases between the two ends. This CDR3 region has 14 residues. The germline gives CDR1 SGHRS, CDR2 YFSETQ. CDR3 bases: TGCGCCAGCCAGGGGAAGGGGAACAATCAGCCCCAGCATTTT. It translates to CASQGKGNNQPQHF.

This clone showed up just once. The rearrangement joins TRBV7-6 to TRBJ2-3; TRBD2 matches 11 bases. J lost 6 bases, V lost 1 base, and 6 bases had no gene match. Germline V gene lookup returns CDR1 SGHVS and CDR2 FNYEAQ. This CDR3 is built from 16 residues. The CDR3 nucleotides are TGTGCCAGCAGCTTAGGAGTAGCGGGGGGGCCGGATACGCAGTATTTT. It codes for CASSLGVAGGPDTQYF. Full variable domain (remainder filled in from reference TRBV7-6 and TRBJ2-3): GAGVSQSPRYKVTKRGQDVALRCDPISGHVSLYWYRQALGQGPEFLTYFNYEAQQDKSGLPNDRFSAERPEGSISTLTIQRTEQRDSAMYRCASSLGVAGGPDTQYFGPGTRLTVL.